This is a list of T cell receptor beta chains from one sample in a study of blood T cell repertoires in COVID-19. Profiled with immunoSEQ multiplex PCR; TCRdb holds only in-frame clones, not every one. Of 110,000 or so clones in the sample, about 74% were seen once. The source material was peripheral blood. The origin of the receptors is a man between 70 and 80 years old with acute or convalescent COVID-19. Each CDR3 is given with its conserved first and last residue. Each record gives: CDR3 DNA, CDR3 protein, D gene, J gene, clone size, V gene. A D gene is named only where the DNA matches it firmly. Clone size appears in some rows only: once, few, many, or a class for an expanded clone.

cdr3_nt: TGTGCCAGCAGTTCCCCCACGGGGGGCCAAACTGAAGCTTTCTTT
cdr3_aa: CASSSPTGGQTEAFF
d_call: -
j_call: TRBJ1-1
clone_size: -
v_call: TRBV28

cdr3_nt: TGTGCCAGCAGTTTATTTCGGGAGGCCGCCTACGAGCAGTACTTC
cdr3_aa: CASSLFREAAYEQYF
d_call: TRBD2
j_call: TRBJ2-7
clone_size: -
v_call: TRBV27

cdr3_nt: TGTGCCAGCTCACAACCCGGGACAGGGGCGTCCGGCACCGGGGAGCTGTTTTTT
cdr3_aa: CASSQPGTGASGTGELFF
d_call: TRBD1
j_call: TRBJ2-2
clone_size: -
v_call: TRBV18

cdr3_nt: TGTGCCAGCCGGGACAGGGCTCATGGCTACACCTTC
cdr3_aa: CASRDRAHGYTF
d_call: TRBD1
j_call: TRBJ1-2
clone_size: -
v_call: TRBV5-4

cdr3_nt: TGTGCCAGCAGCCCAAGTGCACCGGGACAGGGATATGGCTACACCTTC
cdr3_aa: CASSPSAPGQGYGYTF
d_call: TRBD1
j_call: TRBJ1-2
clone_size: -
v_call: TRBV5-5

cdr3_nt: TGTGCCAGCACTCGGACTAGCGGAGTGTCCTACGAGCAGTACTTC
cdr3_aa: CASTRTSGVSYEQYF
d_call: TRBD2
j_call: TRBJ2-7
clone_size: -
v_call: TRBV28

cdr3_nt: TGTGCCAGCGGGGTCGGAGCGGTCCAAGAGACCCAGTACTTC
cdr3_aa: CASGVGAVQETQYF
d_call: -
j_call: TRBJ2-5
clone_size: once
v_call: TRBV9

cdr3_nt: TGTGCCAGCAGCCCCCGGGACAGGGTTGCCGGCGGGGAGCTGTTTTTT
cdr3_aa: CASSPRDRVAGGELFF
d_call: TRBD1
j_call: TRBJ2-2
clone_size: -
v_call: TRBV5-4

cdr3_nt: TGTGCCAGCAGCCCCACGGGGACAAGGGAGCAGTACTTC
cdr3_aa: CASSPTGTREQYF
d_call: -
j_call: TRBJ2-7
clone_size: -
v_call: TRBV5-5

cdr3_nt: TGCGCCAGCAGTCGGAGCTCCTATAATTCACCCCTCCACTTT
cdr3_aa: CASSRSSYNSPLHF
d_call: -
j_call: TRBJ1-6
clone_size: few
v_call: TRBV4-3

cdr3_nt: TGTGCCAGTAGTCAAGGGAACCGACAGTCTACCGCGTCTGGAAACACCATATATTTT
cdr3_aa: CASSQGNRQSTASGNTIYF
d_call: -
j_call: TRBJ1-3
clone_size: -
v_call: TRBV19

cdr3_nt: TGTGCCAGCAGCCCATCTGTGCGTCTACAGGATACGCAGTATTTT
cdr3_aa: CASSPSVRLQDTQYF
d_call: -
j_call: TRBJ2-3
clone_size: -
v_call: TRBV7-9

cdr3_nt: TGTGCCAGCAGCGCCCCGCTGCAGCGGGAAAAACTGTTTTTT
cdr3_aa: CASSAPLQREKLFF
d_call: -
j_call: TRBJ1-4
clone_size: -
v_call: TRBV11-2

cdr3_nt: TGCGCCAGCAGCTTGGAAGCGGGCAATCAGCCCCAGCATTTT
cdr3_aa: CASSLEAGNQPQHF
d_call: -
j_call: TRBJ1-5
clone_size: once
v_call: TRBV5-1

cdr3_nt: TGTGCCAGCAGCCAAGCTGCGGGTGGAAACACCATATATTTT
cdr3_aa: CASSQAAGGNTIYF
d_call: -
j_call: TRBJ1-3
clone_size: -
v_call: TRBV3-1/TRBV3-2

cdr3_nt: TGTGCCAGCAGCTCTCAAGGACTAGCCAATGAGCAGTTCTTC
cdr3_aa: CASSSQGLANEQFF
d_call: TRBD2
j_call: TRBJ2-1
clone_size: -
v_call: TRBV7-9

cdr3_nt: TGTGCCAGCAGTTACCGGGTCGGGTTCAATCAGCCCCAGCATTTT
cdr3_aa: CASSYRVGFNQPQHF
d_call: -
j_call: TRBJ1-5
clone_size: -
v_call: TRBV6-5

cdr3_nt: TGTGCCAGCAGCCTCCGTGGGGGGGCGAGCAATCAGCCCCAGCATTTT
cdr3_aa: CASSLRGGASNQPQHF
d_call: -
j_call: TRBJ1-5
clone_size: -
v_call: TRBV5-8

cdr3_nt: TGTGCCACCAGCAGAGTGGGCCGAACAACTAATGAAAAACTGTTTTTT
cdr3_aa: CATSRVGRTTNEKLFF
d_call: -
j_call: TRBJ1-4
clone_size: few
v_call: TRBV15

cdr3_nt: TGTGCCAGCAGCTTAGCGGGGGAGGCGGATACGCAGTATTTT
cdr3_aa: CASSLAGEADTQYF
d_call: -
j_call: TRBJ2-3
clone_size: few
v_call: TRBV13

cdr3_nt: TGTGCCAGCAGCCCTCGGACAGCCGGGCATGGCTACACCTTC
cdr3_aa: CASSPRTAGHGYTF
d_call: -
j_call: TRBJ1-2
clone_size: -
v_call: TRBV7-3

cdr3_nt: TGTGCCAGCTCACTCGGGACAGCCACTAATGAAAAACTGTTTTTT
cdr3_aa: CASSLGTATNEKLFF
d_call: TRBD1
j_call: TRBJ1-4
clone_size: few
v_call: TRBV18

cdr3_nt: TGTGCCAGCAGTGACAGCCCTGGGGCAGTCTATGGCTACACCTTC
cdr3_aa: CASSDSPGAVYGYTF
d_call: -
j_call: TRBJ1-2
clone_size: -
v_call: TRBV6-4

cdr3_nt: TGTGCCAGCAGTTCCCCGGGACTACGGTACGAGCAGTACTTC
cdr3_aa: CASSSPGLRYEQYF
d_call: TRBD2
j_call: TRBJ2-7
clone_size: -
v_call: TRBV6-5

cdr3_nt: TGTGCCAGCAGTTTCGCCGGGACAGCGCTGAATTCACCCCTCCACTTT
cdr3_aa: CASSFAGTALNSPLHF
d_call: TRBD1
j_call: TRBJ1-6
clone_size: -
v_call: TRBV27

cdr3_nt: TGTGCCATCAGGGGGGGACTAGGAATTAGCACAGATACGCAGTATTTT
cdr3_aa: CAIRGGLGISTDTQYF
d_call: TRBD2
j_call: TRBJ2-3
clone_size: -
v_call: TRBV10-3

cdr3_nt: TGTGCCACCAGTCCCGGGACAGGGGAAGAGACCCAGTACTTC
cdr3_aa: CATSPGTGEETQYF
d_call: TRBD1
j_call: TRBJ2-5
clone_size: -
v_call: TRBV24-1

cdr3_nt: TGCGCCAGCAGCCCCCGTTTTTCCGGGAGCACAGATACGCAGTATTTT
cdr3_aa: CASSPRFSGSTDTQYF
d_call: -
j_call: TRBJ2-3
clone_size: -
v_call: TRBV5-1

cdr3_nt: TGTGCCAGCAGCACACCGGGACATTTGGGCGGCTACACCTTC
cdr3_aa: CASSTPGHLGGYTF
d_call: -
j_call: TRBJ1-2
clone_size: -
v_call: TRBV28

cdr3_nt: TGTGCCAGCAGCTCGACAGGGGGGACTAATGAAAAACTGTTTTTT
cdr3_aa: CASSSTGGTNEKLFF
d_call: TRBD1
j_call: TRBJ1-4
clone_size: -
v_call: TRBV7-9

cdr3_nt: TGTGCCAGCAGCCTGGACAGACAAGAGACCCAGTACTTC
cdr3_aa: CASSLDRQETQYF
d_call: -
j_call: TRBJ2-5
clone_size: many
v_call: TRBV14

cdr3_nt: TGTGCCAGCAGCTCAGACATGGTCGGCACAGATACGCAGTATTTT
cdr3_aa: CASSSDMVGTDTQYF
d_call: -
j_call: TRBJ2-3
clone_size: -
v_call: TRBV28

cdr3_nt: TGTGCCAGCTTTCCCCTGCTCGGTCGGGAGGGCCGGGCAGATACGCAGTATTTT
cdr3_aa: CASFPLLGREGRADTQYF
d_call: TRBD2
j_call: TRBJ2-3
clone_size: -
v_call: TRBV2

cdr3_nt: TGCGCCAGCAGCTTGGTGGGGACGGACTATGGGTCCTACGAGCAGTACTTC
cdr3_aa: CASSLVGTDYGSYEQYF
d_call: -
j_call: TRBJ2-7
clone_size: few
v_call: TRBV5-1

cdr3_nt: TGTGCCAGCAGCCTGGGGGGGGGAAACACCATATATTTT
cdr3_aa: CASSLGGGNTIYF
d_call: -
j_call: TRBJ1-3
clone_size: -
v_call: TRBV12-3/TRBV12-4

cdr3_nt: TGTGCCTGGAGGAGGACAGGGGGCCGGAATGAGCAGTTCTTC
cdr3_aa: CAWRRTGGRNEQFF
d_call: TRBD1
j_call: TRBJ2-1
clone_size: -
v_call: TRBV30

cdr3_nt: TGTGCCAGCAGTCTCCGGGACAGGGGTTTTTACGAGCAGTACTTC
cdr3_aa: CASSLRDRGFYEQYF
d_call: TRBD1
j_call: TRBJ2-7
clone_size: -
v_call: TRBV13

cdr3_nt: TGCGCCAGCAGCCAGGCGGGGGCGCGCGGAGATACGCAGTATTTT
cdr3_aa: CASSQAGARGDTQYF
d_call: -
j_call: TRBJ2-3
clone_size: few
v_call: TRBV4-3

cdr3_nt: TGTGCCAGCAGTGAAATCACTAGCGGCGCCAATGAGCAGTTCTTC
cdr3_aa: CASSEITSGANEQFF
d_call: TRBD2
j_call: TRBJ2-1
clone_size: -
v_call: TRBV2

cdr3_nt: TGTGCTAGTGGTTTGGTACTAGGGGGCTACACTGAAGCTTTCTTT
cdr3_aa: CASGLVLGGYTEAFF
d_call: TRBD1
j_call: TRBJ1-1
clone_size: -
v_call: TRBV12-5

cdr3_nt: TGTGCCAGCAGACGGAGCCAGATAGCCAAAAACATTCAGTACTTC
cdr3_aa: CASRRSQIAKNIQYF
d_call: -
j_call: TRBJ2-4
clone_size: -
v_call: TRBV6-6

cdr3_nt: TGCGCCAGCAGCTTGGCCCCTAGCGGGGATGGTGAGACCCAGTACTTC
cdr3_aa: CASSLAPSGDGETQYF
d_call: TRBD2
j_call: TRBJ2-5
clone_size: -
v_call: TRBV5-1

cdr3_nt: TGCGCCAGCAGCCAAGACCGGACAGGGGGCGAGCAGTACTTC
cdr3_aa: CASSQDRTGGEQYF
d_call: TRBD1
j_call: TRBJ2-7
clone_size: -
v_call: TRBV4-3

cdr3_nt: TGCGCCAGCAGCCAAGGGGACAGGGGGCCGCAAGAGACCCAGTACTTC
cdr3_aa: CASSQGDRGPQETQYF
d_call: TRBD1
j_call: TRBJ2-5
clone_size: -
v_call: TRBV4-3

cdr3_nt: TGTGCCAGCAGCCCTACAGGGGTACGAAGTGAGCAGTTCTTC
cdr3_aa: CASSPTGVRSEQFF
d_call: TRBD1
j_call: TRBJ2-1
clone_size: -
v_call: TRBV5-4

cdr3_nt: TGTGCCAGCAGTTACTTGGGGACAAGAAATTCACCCCTCCACTTT
cdr3_aa: CASSYLGTRNSPLHF
d_call: -
j_call: TRBJ1-6
clone_size: -
v_call: TRBV6-2/TRBV6-3

cdr3_nt: TGCGCCAGCCGAAATCGGGGACAGATCTACGAGCAGTACTTC
cdr3_aa: CASRNRGQIYEQYF
d_call: TRBD1
j_call: TRBJ2-7
clone_size: -
v_call: TRBV5-1

cdr3_nt: TGTGCCAGCGGGACAGCTGAAGCTTTCTTT
cdr3_aa: CASGTAEAFF
d_call: TRBD1
j_call: TRBJ1-1
clone_size: -
v_call: TRBV6-6